One and the same sample provided the 15 T cell receptor beta chains below, sequenced in a study of cytomegalovirus exposure and HLA in healthy donors. Clones were read by immunoSEQ multiplex PCR, and TCRdb kept only the in-frame ones, dropping some. The table lists under 200,000 clones, about 90% of them singletons. The material sequenced was PBMCs. Every receptor here comes from a woman younger than 35 in good health and CMV-seropositive.

V and J are TRBV28 and TRBJ1-5; 7 nucleotides match TRBD1. The V gene's germline CDR1 is MDHEN and CDR2 SYDVKM. The CDR3 runs 17 residues. V trimming: 6 bases; J trimming: 0 bases; junction bases outside the gene matches: 11. The CDR3: CASSLTGVGYSNQPQHF. In DNA form, the CDR3 reads TGTGCCAGCAGCCTAACAGGGGTCGGATATAGCAATCAGCCCCAGCATTTT.

The rearrangement joins TRBV29-1 to TRBJ2-5; a weak D match, TRBD2 (6 bases). This CDR3 spans 14 amino acids. Germline-derived CDR1 and CDR2 are SQVTM and ANQGSEA. The V end lost 3 bases, the J end lost 4 bases, and 15 bases lay between the germline ends. DNA for the CDR3: TGCAGCGTTGATCCTATCTCCGGGGGAGAGACCCAGTACTTC. This sequence encodes CSVDPISGGETQYF.

As DNA, the CDR3 is TGTGCCAGTACCCCCCGATTAGGGGCAGGGGAGACCCAGTACTTC. Residues: CASTPRLGAGETQYF. The V and J genes are TRBV19 and TRBJ2-5; weak D call: TRBD1 (5 bases). Germline V gene sequence: CDR1 LNHDA, CDR2 SQIVND (reference sequence). The V end was cut by 7 bases, the J end by 5 bases, with 20 bases between. The CDR3 spans 15 residues.

The table lists this clone with a count of one. This rearrangement joins TRBV6-5 to TRBJ2-5, with TRBD2 as a possible D gene (6 bases). The CDR3 contains 13 residues. Trimming left V 6 bases short and J 3 bases short, with 11 bases between. Germline V gene data show CDR1 as MNHEY and CDR2 as SVGAGI. The CDR3 bases are TGTGCCAGCAGCCCCTCGGGGGAAGAGACCCAGTACTTC. This gives the protein CASSPSGEETQYF.

The rearrangement uses TRBV30 and TRBJ2-7; 11 nucleotides align to TRBD2. Germline CDR1 GTSNPN, CDR2 SVGIG (reference sequence). V gave up 6 bases and J gave up 5 bases; unmatched junction bases: 6. This CDR3 comprises 13 residues. The CDR3 here is CACRASGGHEQYF. CDR3 DNA sequence: TGTGCCTGCCGAGCTAGCGGGGGGCACGAGCAGTACTTC.

The genes are TRBV5-5 and TRBJ1-5; D perhaps matches TRBD1 (6 bases). The V gene's germline CDR1 is SGHKS and CDR2 YYEKEE (reference sequence). This CDR3 spans 13 amino acids. V lost 4 bases and J lost 7, with 12 bases in between. CDR3 nucleotides: TGTGCCAGCAGCCCGGACAGCCTGCAGCCCCAGCATTTT. It translates to CASSPDSLQPQHF.

V gene TRBV19 combines with J gene TRBJ2-7; TRBD2 might be the D (5 bases). The CDR3 has 15 amino acids. Trimming took 6 bases from V and 1 from J, leaving 16 bases between them. Germline assignment: CDR1 LNHDA and CDR2 SQIVND (reference sequence). In DNA, the CDR3 is TGTGCCAGTAGCGCCCCGGGGAGAGAGTCCTACGAGCAGTACTTC. It translates to CASSAPGRESYEQYF. The full variable domain, in which reference TRBV19 and TRBJ2-7 provide the parts outside the CDR3, is DGGITQSPKYLFRKEGQNVTLSCEQNLNHDAMYWYRQDPGQGLRLIYYSQIVNDFQKGDIAEGYSVSREKKESFPLTVTSAQKNPTAFYLCASSAPGRESYEQYFGPGTRLTVT.

The rearrangement joins TRBV7-9 to TRBJ1-5; maybe TRBD1 (5 bases). V was shortened by 5 bases and J by 3 bases, with 8 bases between the two germline ends. CDR1 is SEHNR, CDR2 FQNEAQ, per germline (reference sequence). The length of the CDR3 is 13 residues. CDR3 bases: TGTGCCAGCAGCAGGGGCTTCAATCAGCCCCAGCATTTT. Residues: CASSRGFNQPQHF.

The V call is TRBV2, the J call TRBJ1-2, with a weak D call TRBD1 (5 bases). The germline gives CDR1 SNHLY, CDR2 FYNNEI. Trimming removed 2 bases at V and 5 bases at J, with 9 bases between. This CDR3 is 13 amino acids long. The CDR3 loop is CASSESRVYGYTF. CDR3 DNA sequence: TGTGCCAGCAGTGAAAGCAGGGTGTATGGCTACACCTTC.

The chain couples TRBV27 to TRBJ2-2; 8 nucleotides match TRBD2. Trimming removed 5 bases from V and 6 bases from J; junction bases left unmatched: 2. The germline V gene encodes CDR1 MNHEY and CDR2 SMNVEV (reference sequence). The CDR3 covers 13 residues. In nucleotides, the CDR3 is TGTGCCAGCAGTCGGGGGGGCCCCGGGGAGCTGTTTTTT. Residues: CASSRGGPGELFF.

The V and J genes are TRBV10-3 and TRBJ2-1; 11 bases match TRBD2. Losses at the gene ends were 4 bases for V and 7 bases for J; bases not matched to a gene: 9. CDR1 is ENHRY and CDR2 is SYGVKD in the germline V gene. The CDR3 runs to 16 residues. CDR3: CAISVEGLAASNEQFF. In DNA, the CDR3 is TGTGCCATCAGTGTGGAGGGACTAGCGGCCTCAAATGAGCAGTTCTTC.

This sequence joins TRBV7-8 and TRBJ1-2; TRBD1 might be the D (5 bases). This CDR3 is 15 amino acids long. V gave up 6 bases and J gave up 4 bases, with 18 bases separating them. Germline V gene lookup returns CDR1 SGHVS and CDR2 FQNEAQ. CDR3 bases: TGTGCCAGCAGTCGTGAGCGGGACGGAGTCTATGGCTACACCTTC. Amino acid sequence: CASSRERDGVYGYTF.

The chain couples TRBV6-1 to TRBJ2-7; D might be TRBD2 (5 bases). This CDR3 has 15 amino acids. Germline CDR1 MNHNS, CDR2 SASEGT. The ends were cut back, 4 bases at V and 4 bases at J, with 17 bases in the middle. The CDR3 here is CASSALPSGFYEQYF. DNA of the CDR3: TGTGCCAGCAGTGCACTTCCGTCGGGGTTTTACGAGCAGTACTTC.

The chain uses TRBV7-2 and TRBJ2-5; weak D call: TRBD2 (5 bases). Germline V gene lookup returns CDR1 SGHTA and CDR2 FQGNSA. CDR3 length: 15 amino acids. V lost 6 bases, J lost 3 bases, and 17 bases lay in between. Written as DNA, the CDR3 is TGTGCCAGCAGTCTCACTAGTAACCCCGAAGAGACCCAGTACTTC. Protein: CASSLTSNPEETQYF.

This clone showed up just once. The chain has TRBV4-3 and TRBJ2-3; the match to TRBD2 covers 10 bases. The length of the CDR3 is 17 residues. The germline V gene has CDR1 LGHNA and CDR2 YSLEER. The J segment lost 1 base and the V segment lost 4 bases, leaving 8 bases of the junction unmatched. CDR3 bases: TGCGCCAGCAGCCCCCTGAGCGGGAGGGCCGGCACAGATACGCAGTATTTT. Translation: CASSPLSGRAGTDTQYF.